This paragraph reports one T cell receptor (beta chain). From germline, CDR1 is LNHDA and CDR2 SQIVND (reference sequence). J lost 5 bases, V lost 6 bases, and 14 bases had no gene match. The CDR3 is 16 amino acids. This sample stems from a study of T-cell memory formation after mild COVID-19. Study-wide context: Largely, the TCR clusters proved donor specific.

Via MiXCR, TCRdb re-called the 5' RACE reads, giving one row per CDR3 protein. The sample holds a few hundred thousand distinct CDR3 sequences, 15% to 20% seen once. The chain uses TRBV19 and TRBJ2-5; the match to TRBD2 covers 8 bases. The clonotype was recovered from a man between 18 and 35 years old who had mild COVID-19 (a few samples of this study predate the infection). Cell type and time point are not known. The sample comprised PBMCs or a T cell subset sorted from them (not recorded which). In DNA, the CDR3 is TGTGCCAGTAGAACCGGGGGACTAGATGTCGGGGAGACCCAGTACTTC. Its protein is CASRTGGLDVGETQYF.